The sample holds a few counts of the clone carrying this TCR beta chain. The V and J ends lost 1 base and 6 bases respectively, with 11 bases between them. In germline, CDR1 is SGHTA, CDR2 FQGNSA. The CDR3 runs to 14 residues. This sample was taken from a study of regulatory T cells in long-lasting Graves disease. Background on the study: Graves' patients with a new diagnosis had received antithyroid drugs under 3 months.

Noted time point: newly diagnosed GD, antithyroid drugs for less than 3 months. There was RNA extracted from PBMCs, and the TCR library was made from it. Building of the TCR beta libraries involved iRepertoire HTBI primers and Arm-PCR of CDR3 regions. TCRdb reprocessed the multiplex PCR reads via MiXCR and lists one record per CDR3 protein. The sample gives some 560,000 distinct CDR3 sequences, 15% to 20% of which show up once; roughly 25% is in the top ten. This same sample was also taken into another study, of T cells in Graves' hyperthyroidism and ophthalmopathy. That work contributes: An absence of ophthalmopathy progression within 18 months meant stable Graves' hyperthyroidism. Ophthalmopathy and stable hyperthyroidism were told apart by a 13 V-J model. Before onset, ophthalmopathy was predicted by the model a median 6.5 months earlier.

The gene calls are TRBV7-2 and TRBJ2-3, with no clear D. The receptor was isolated from a woman aged 35-65 years with Graves disease. Sequencing used peripheral blood mononuclear cells (PBMCs), obtained at new diagnosis, from a patient treated with antithyroid drugs. The CDR3 here is CASSLVTPRDTQYF. The CDR3 DNA is TGTGCCAGCAGCTTAGTTACCCCTCGGGATACGCAGTATTTT.